The 24 T cell receptor beta chains below come from one sample, sequenced in a study of blood T cells in healthy people across ages. Using a J-beta primer mix together with a sample-barcoded 5' primer, a second PCR was run for roughly 6 to 11 cycles. Via MiXCR, TCRdb re-called the 5' RACE reads, giving one row per CDR3 protein. The sample has 800,000 to 900,000 distinct CDR3 sequences; 55% to 65% are singletons. Sequenced: blood. All receptors come from a man aged 30 to 39 in good health.

The V call is TRBV20-1, the J call TRBJ2-5; 7 bases agree with TRBD1. The CDR3 is 14 amino acids. The germline V gene encodes CDR1 DFQATT and CDR2 SNEGSKA (reference sequence). J lost 5 bases, V lost 3 bases, and 9 bases had no gene match. CDR3 bases: TGCAGTGCTAGCAGGACAGGCCTCCGGGAGACCCAGTACTTC. Translated: CSASRTGLRETQYF.

In its sample, this clonotype was seen once. The DNA of the CDR3 is TGCGCCAGCAGCCATGAGGGTCACAATGAGCAGTTCTTC. Protein: CASSHEGHNEQFF. The V gene is TRBV4-1, the J gene TRBJ2-1; maybe TRBD2 (5 bases). The germline gives CDR1 MGHRA, CDR2 YSYEKL. Trimming took 3 bases from V and 5 from J, leaving 8 bases between them. The CDR3 loop spans 13 amino acids.

The chain links TRBV20-1 to TRBJ1-1; unclear D gene. The CDR3 has 12 residues. V was trimmed by 6 bases and J by 1 base, leaving 9 bases between them. CDR1 DFQATT and CDR2 SNEGSKA come from the germline V gene (reference sequence). The chain's CDR3 is CSAAWANTEAFF. The DNA for the CDR3 is TGCAGTGCAGCCTGGGCGAACACTGAAGCTTTCTTT.

The chain uses TRBV27 and TRBJ2-7, with D perhaps matching TRBD2 (5 bases). V lost 2 bases and J 3 bases, leaving 17 bases between the germline ends. The CDR3 contains 16 residues. Germline V gene data show CDR1 as MNHEY and CDR2 as SMNVEV (reference sequence). CDR3 bases: TGTGCCAGCAGTTTACAGAGTGGGCTAGCTTTCTACGAGCAGTACTTC. Amino acid sequence: CASSLQSGLAFYEQYF.

This clonotype occurred a few times. The V and J genes are TRBV7-2 and TRBJ2-5, with 11 bases aligning to TRBD2. Losses at the gene ends were 4 bases for V and 5 bases for J; bases not matched to a gene: 3. Germline V gives CDR1 SGHTA, CDR2 FQGNSA. This CDR3 region has 14 residues. The CDR3 region is CASSSRLAGETQYF. Here the CDR3 DNA reads TGTGCCAGCAGCTCCAGACTAGCGGGGGAGACCCAGTACTTC. The full variable domain, rest sourced from reference TRBV7-2 and TRBJ2-5, is GAGVSQSPSNKVTEKGKDVELRCDPISGHTALYWYRQSLGQGLEFLIYFQGNSAPDKSGLPSDRFSAERTGGSVSTLTIQRTQQEDSAVYLCASSSRLAGETQYFGPGTRLLVL.

This rearrangement joins TRBV10-3 to TRBJ2-7; weak D call: TRBD2 (6 bases). The CDR3 is 15 amino acids. The ends were cut back, 2 bases at V and 0 bases at J, with 11 bases in the middle. Germline V gene lookup returns CDR1 ENHRY and CDR2 SYGVKD. Here the CDR3 reads CAISEPGLVSYEQYF. For the CDR3, the DNA is TGTGCCATCAGTGAGCCGGGACTGGTCTCCTACGAGCAGTACTTC.

In this sample, this clonotype turned up a few times. The chain has TRBV5-1 and TRBJ2-1, with D tentatively TRBD2 (6 bases). The CDR3 has 17 amino acids. V lost 4 bases and J 0 bases, leaving 17 bases between the germline ends. From germline, CDR1 is SGHRS and CDR2 YFSETQ. In nucleotides, the CDR3 is TGCGCCAGCAGCACAGCATCGGGAGCGGCCTCCTACAATGAGCAGTTCTTC. It codes for CASSTASGAASYNEQFF.

The chain links TRBV7-7 to TRBJ2-5; unclear D gene. V shed 5 bases and J shed 5 bases, with 18 bases lying between them. The CDR3 totals 15 residues. Germline V lookup: CDR1 SSHAT, CDR2 FNYEAQ (reference sequence). The CDR3 region is CASSHSGAMGETQYF. DNA for the CDR3: TGTGCCAGCAGCCATTCCGGCGCCATGGGGGAGACCCAGTACTTC.

The table lists this clonotype with a few counts. The V call is TRBV10-3, the J call TRBJ2-3, with D tentatively TRBD2 (6 bases). Germline lookup yields CDR1 ENHRY and CDR2 SYGVKD. There are 15 residues in the CDR3. The V end was cut by 5 bases, the J end by 2 bases, with 14 bases between. For the CDR3, the DNA is TGTGCCATCAGTCGACTAGACCCGTCCACAGATACGCAGTATTTT. Its protein is CAISRLDPSTDTQYF.

Here the CDR3 reads CAIHTGGTYNEQFF. The CDR3 DNA sequence: TGTGCCATCCACACAGGGGGTACCTACAATGAGCAGTTCTTC. The chain links TRBV10-3 to TRBJ2-1, with 8 bases aligning to TRBD1. Germline assignment: CDR1 ENHRY and CDR2 SYGVKD. The CDR3 has 14 residues. Trimming took 8 bases from V and 2 from J; bases not matched to a gene: 5.

This clonotype was observed a few times. The genes are TRBV15 and TRBJ1-2, with TRBD1 as a possible D gene (5 bases). The V and J ends lost 2 bases and 6 bases respectively, with 10 bases between them. CDR1 is LNHNV, CDR2 YYDKDF, per germline (reference sequence). The CDR3 totals 13 residues. This CDR3 reads CATSRSLGDGYTF. The CDR3 DNA reads TGTGCCACCAGCAGATCCTTGGGGGATGGCTACACCTTC.

The V call is TRBV6-5, the J call TRBJ1-4, with 9 bases matching TRBD1. The CDR3 spans 18 residues. Trimming removed 4 bases from V and 2 bases from J; junction bases left unmatched: 11. CDR1 and CDR2 from the germline V gene are MNHEY and SVGAGI. The CDR3 DNA reads TGTGCCAGCAGTTGGTCAGGACAGGGGCATTCGACTAATGAAAAACTGTTTTTT. Translating it yields CASSWSGQGHSTNEKLFF.

The chain employs TRBV9 and TRBJ2-1; D is uncertain. The length of the CDR3 is 15 residues. V shed 1 base and J shed 4 bases, with 12 bases lying between them. Looked up from germline, CDR1 is SGDLS and CDR2 is YYNGEE. CDR3 amino acids: CASSVTATGYNEQFF. The CDR3 coding sequence is TGTGCCAGCAGCGTAACAGCTACGGGTTACAATGAGCAGTTCTTC.

The CDR3: CASYGVPYGYTF. The CDR3 region has the DNA TGTGCCAGCTACGGAGTACCCTATGGCTACACCTTC. The chain couples TRBV6-2 or TRBV6-3 to TRBJ1-2; D uncertain. V shed 8 bases and J shed 4 bases, with 11 bases lying between them. This CDR3 has 12 residues. Germline lookup yields CDR1 MNHEY and CDR2 SVGEGT.

Here the CDR3 DNA reads TGCAGTGCTAGTTGGAGCAATCAGCCCCAGCATTTT. Translation: CSASWSNQPQHF. This chain joins TRBV20-1 and TRBJ1-5; D is ambiguous. The germline CDR1 and CDR2 sequences are DFQATT and SNEGSKA (reference sequence). The length of the CDR3 is 12 residues. Trimming stripped 3 bases from V and 1 base from J, with 4 bases between.

The chain links TRBV25-1 to TRBJ2-5; perhaps TRBD2 as D (6 bases). CDR1 is MGHDK, CDR2 SYGVNS, per germline. CDR3 length equals 14 residues. Trimming removed 3 bases from V and 11 bases from J, with 19 bases in between. CDR3 nucleotides: TGTGCCAGCAGTGATCACCATTCTAGCGTACGACAGTACTTC. This encodes CASSDHHSSVRQYF.

The rearrangement uses TRBV4-1 and TRBJ1-5; D ambiguous. The V end lost 1 base, the J end lost 0 bases, and 10 bases lay between the germline ends. Germline values: CDR1 MGHRA, CDR2 YSYEKL. CDR3 length: 16 residues. CDR3 protein: CASSQVSRDSNQPQHF. The DNA for the CDR3 is TGCGCCAGCAGCCAAGTGTCACGGGATAGCAATCAGCCCCAGCATTTT.

V and J are TRBV15 and TRBJ2-1; 8 nucleotides agree with TRBD1. The length of the CDR3 is 16 residues. V lost 3 bases to trimming and J lost 7 bases; unmatched junction nucleotides: 11. Germline assignment: CDR1 LNHNV and CDR2 YYDKDF (reference sequence). The CDR3 spells CATSSDRVTGENEQFF. The CDR3 nucleotides are TGTGCCACCAGCAGCGATCGGGTGACAGGGGAGAATGAGCAGTTCTTC.

The chain has TRBV13 and TRBJ2-4, with a tentative D call TRBD2 (5 bases). Germline V gene data show CDR1 as PRHDT and CDR2 as FYEKMQ (reference sequence). This CDR3 comprises 17 residues. V gave up 5 bases and J gave up 2 bases, with 19 bases separating them. CDR3 coding DNA: TGTGCCAGCAGCCGTGAGGGCGGTCGCGTTTCCAAAAACATTCAGTACTTC. It encodes CASSREGGRVSKNIQYF.

This sequence joins TRBV20-1 and TRBJ2-6; the D gene is possibly TRBD2 (6 bases). CDR1 and CDR2 from the germline V gene are DFQATT and SNEGSKA (reference sequence). V was shortened by 1 base and J by 0 bases, with 10 bases between the two germline ends. The length of the CDR3 is 16 residues. The DNA of the CDR3 is TGCAGTGCTAGAGCACCGGGGGACTCTGGGGCCAACGTCCTGACTTTC. Protein: CSARAPGDSGANVLTF.

The chain links TRBV7-2 to TRBJ2-1; the D gene is possibly TRBD2 (6 bases). The CDR3 is 16 residues long. Trimming stripped 1 base from V and 2 bases from J, with 12 bases between. Germline-derived CDR1 and CDR2 are SGHTA and FQGNSA. The CDR3 reads CASSLVERVPYNEQFF. DNA of the CDR3: TGTGCCAGCAGCTTAGTGGAGCGGGTACCCTACAATGAGCAGTTCTTC.

This clonotype was detected many times. This chain connects TRBV9 to TRBJ2-1; 7 bases agree with TRBD2. The ends lost 4 bases at V and 1 base at J; junction bases unmatched: 2. Germline loops: CDR1 SGDLS, CDR2 YYNGEE. This CDR3 contains 14 residues. This chain's CDR3 is CASSPSGSYNEQFF. The CDR3 bases are TGTGCCAGCAGCCCTAGCGGTTCCTACAATGAGCAGTTCTTC.

V is TRBV2 and J is TRBJ1-5; the D is unclear. The CDR3 consists of 13 residues. V shed 7 bases and J shed 4 bases, with 11 bases lying between them. Per germline, CDR1 SNHLY and CDR2 FYNNEI. CDR3 sequence: CASTRTINQPQHF. The CDR3 DNA sequence: TGTGCCAGCACACGGACCATAAATCAGCCCCAGCATTTT. Full variable domain (remainder filled in from reference TRBV2 and TRBJ1-5): EPEVTQTPSHQVTQMGQEVILRCVPISNHLYFYWYRQILGQKVEFLVSFYNNEISEKSEIFDDQFSVERPDGSNFTLKIRSTKLEDSAMYFCASTRTINQPQHFGDGTRLSIL.

This clonotype was found a few times. The V and J genes are TRBV9 and TRBJ2-1; 9 bases line up with TRBD2. CDR3 length: 13 residues. Germline loops: CDR1 SGDLS, CDR2 YYNGEE. Trimming took 6 bases from V and 6 from J; bases not matched to a gene: 4. CDR3 sequence (DNA): TGTGCCAGCACCACAGCGGGGGGCAATGAGCAGTTCTTC. It encodes CASTTAGGNEQFF.